The 21 T cell receptor beta chains below were found in one sample sequenced in a study of cytotoxic CD8 clonotypes in ibrutinib-treated CLL. Some clones are missing from TCRdb's copy, which holds only in-frame ones; the method was immunoSEQ multiplex PCR. The sample lists 250,000 to 350,000 clones; approximately 76% were seen once. The sequencing used PBMCs, collected at disease progression, from a patient treated with ibrutinib. All receptors come from a human donor with chronic lymphocytic leukemia.

The V and J genes are TRBV9 and TRBJ2-7, with 10 bases aligning to TRBD2. The CDR3 runs 15 residues. The V gene's germline CDR1 is SGDLS and CDR2 YYNGEE. The V and J ends lost 4 bases and 1 base, in that order; junction bases with no gene match: 5. CDR3 protein: CASSSTSGESYEQYF. CDR3 nucleotide sequence: TGTGCCAGCAGCTCCACTAGCGGGGAGTCCTACGAGCAGTACTTC.

This chain joins TRBV7-8 and TRBJ2-3, with TRBD1 matching 7 bases. V dropped 5 bases and J dropped 0; count of bases not matched to a gene: 5. The germline V gene has CDR1 SGHVS and CDR2 FQNEAQ. The CDR3 is made up of 15 amino acids. The CDR3 DNA follows: TGTGCCAGCAGCCTACAGGGGCAAAGCACAGATACGCAGTATTTT. This gives the protein CASSLQGQSTDTQYF.

The genes are TRBV25-1 and TRBJ2-1; TRBD1 aligns across 7 bases. This CDR3 comprises 15 residues. The germline V gene has CDR1 MGHDK and CDR2 SYGVNS. The V segment lost 6 bases and the J segment 3 bases; nucleotides outside the gene matches: 8. CDR3 protein: CASSRPGQLYNEQFF. In DNA form, the CDR3 reads TGTGCCAGCAGCCGCCCGGGACAGCTCTACAATGAGCAGTTCTTC.

The V gene is TRBV5-1, the J gene TRBJ2-3; tentatively, D is TRBD1 or TRBD2 (5 bases each). Deletions cut 4 bases from V and 4 bases from J, with 10 bases between. The CDR3 loop spans 13 amino acids. Germline V gene lookup returns CDR1 SGHRS and CDR2 YFSETQ. The CDR3 sequence: CASSRRDADTQYF. CDR3 DNA: TGCGCCAGCAGCCGCAGGGACGCAGATACGCAGTATTTT.

V is TRBV18 and J is TRBJ1-6; tentatively, D is TRBD1 (6 bases). There are 16 residues in the CDR3. CDR1 and CDR2 (germline): KGHSH, LQKENI. The V and J ends lost 3 bases and 4 bases respectively, with 13 bases between them. The CDR3 region has the DNA TGTGCCAGCTCACCTGACGGGGGCCATTATAATTCACCCCTCCACTTT. This translates into CASSPDGGHYNSPLHF.

The rearrangement links TRBV19 to TRBJ2-7; 7 positions agree with TRBD1. The CDR3 is 16 amino acids. V was pared by 3 bases and J by 0 bases, with 8 bases of the junction left unmatched. Germline V gene sequence: CDR1 LNHDA, CDR2 SQIVND (reference sequence). CDR3 in DNA: TGTGCCAGTAGTATTCGGGACAGTCTTAGCTCCTACGAGCAGTACTTC. It translates to CASSIRDSLSSYEQYF.

J is TRBJ2-7 and V is TRBV5-1, with 9 nucleotides matching TRBD2. V was pared by 0 bases and J by 4 bases, with 5 bases of the junction left unmatched. This CDR3 is built from 15 residues. Germline V gene data show CDR1 as SGHRS and CDR2 as YFSETQ. The CDR3 region is CASSLVAGGGYEQYF. The CDR3 nucleotides read TGCGCCAGCAGCTTGGTGGCGGGAGGGGGGTACGAGCAGTACTTC. Supplemented by reference TRBV5-1 and TRBJ2-7, the full variable domain reads KAGVTQTPRYLIKTRGQQVTLSCSPISGHRSVSWYQQTPGQGLQFLFEYFSETQRNKGNFPGRFSGRQFSNSRSEMNVSTLELGDSALYLCASSLVAGGGYEQYFGPGTRLTVT.

V gene TRBV5-6 combines with J gene TRBJ1-2; no firm D call. With 3 bases removed from V and 12 bases from J, the gap between germline ends came to 12 bases. The germline gives CDR1 SGHDT, CDR2 YYEEEE. The CDR3 totals 11 residues. CDR3 residues: CASSYNLVDTF. CDR3 in DNA: TGTGCCAGCAGCTACAATCTTGTGGACACCTTC.

V gene TRBV29-1 combines with J gene TRBJ1-2, with a possible D match to TRBD1 (6 bases). CDR3 length: 12 residues. In germline, CDR1 is SQVTM, CDR2 ANQGSEA. V lost 7 bases and J 8 bases, leaving 17 bases between the germline ends. CDR3 in amino acids: CSAERGGRGYTF. DNA for the CDR3: TGCAGCGCCGAGAGGGGGGGCAGAGGCTACACCTTC.

The genes are TRBV13 and TRBJ2-1; TRBD2 is a possible D gene (6 bases). The V end was cut by 1 base, the J end by 0 bases, with 13 bases between. Per germline, CDR1 PRHDT and CDR2 FYEKMQ (reference sequence). The CDR3 length is 17 residues. The CDR3 spells CASSLVGSGSSYNEQFF. The CDR3 DNA follows: TGTGCCAGCAGCTTAGTCGGTAGCGGAAGCTCCTACAATGAGCAGTTCTTC.

The chain couples TRBV7-2 to TRBJ2-1, with unresolved D. From germline, CDR1 is SGHTA and CDR2 FQGNSA. The V end lost 2 bases, the J end lost 0 bases, and 14 bases lay between the germline ends. The CDR3 contains 17 residues. CDR3 protein: CASSLFRSGSSYNEQFF. CDR3 in DNA: TGTGCCAGCAGCTTATTTCGGTCTGGAAGCTCCTACAATGAGCAGTTCTTC.

The gene calls are TRBV5-6 and TRBJ2-7; D is uncertain. Per the germline V gene, CDR1 is SGHDT and CDR2 is YYEEEE. The CDR3 is 16 residues long. Trimming removed 0 bases at V and 5 bases at J, with 18 bases between. CDR3 coding DNA: TGTGCCAGCAGCTTGGGTGGGTCAGTCAGGCGGCACGAGCAGTACTTC. This translates into CASSLGGSVRRHEQYF.

This clone appeared a few times. This chain joins TRBV19 and TRBJ2-7; D uncertain. With 2 bases removed from V and 0 bases from J, the gap between germline ends came to 11 bases. CDR3 size: 15 residues. The germline V gene encodes CDR1 LNHDA and CDR2 SQIVND (reference sequence). The CDR3 nucleotides read TGTGCCAGTAGTATATCCCGTAGGGACTCCTACGAGCAGTACTTC. It specifies CASSISRRDSYEQYF.

The gene calls are TRBV9 and TRBJ2-3; D is perhaps TRBD2 (6 bases). Germline lookup yields CDR1 SGDLS and CDR2 YYNGEE. Trimming took off 3 bases at V and 3 bases at J, with 8 bases between the two ends. This CDR3 region has 13 residues. Here the CDR3 reads CASSAGGTDTQYF. CDR3 DNA sequence: TGTGCCAGCAGCGCCGGGGGAACAGATACGCAGTATTTT.

The chain employs TRBV10-1 and TRBJ2-5; tentatively, D is TRBD2 (5 bases). V dropped 5 bases and J dropped 1 base, with 14 bases sitting between them. The germline V gene has CDR1 WNHNN and CDR2 SYGVQD (reference sequence). The length of the CDR3 is 15 residues. The CDR3 here is CASSRLAGPQETQYF. The CDR3 nucleotides read TGCGCCAGCAGTCGGCTAGCTGGGCCCCAAGAGACCCAGTACTTC.

The chain couples TRBV6-5 to TRBJ2-2; D might be TRBD2 (6 bases). CDR3 size: 15 residues. CDR1 is MNHEY and CDR2 is SVGAGI in the germline V gene. Trimming left V 0 bases short and J 1 base short, with 6 bases between. CDR3 coding DNA: TGTGCCAGCAGTTACTCGGGGGGGAACACCGGGGAGCTGTTTTTT. Its translation is CASSYSGGNTGELFF.

This chain connects TRBV7-8 to TRBJ2-7; no clear D gene. Germline V gene sequence: CDR1 SGHVS, CDR2 FQNEAQ. Trimming took 1 base from V and 6 from J, leaving 7 bases between them. The CDR3 totals 12 residues. As DNA, the CDR3 is TGTGCCAGCAGCTTAGGGGTCGGCGAGCAGTACTTC. Protein sequence: CASSLGVGEQYF. The full variable domain, with the rest looked up from reference TRBV7-8 and TRBJ2-7, is GAGVSQSPRYKVAKRGQDVALRCDPISGHVSLFWYQQALGQGPEFLTYFQNEAQLDKSGLPSDRFFAERPEGSVSTLKIQRTQQEDSAVYLCASSLGVGEQYFGPGTRLTVT.

The chain has TRBV19 and TRBJ2-7, with D tentatively TRBD1 (6 bases). CDR1 is LNHDA, CDR2 SQIVND, per germline (reference sequence). Trimming took 2 bases from V and 11 from J, leaving 19 bases between them. The CDR3 covers 14 residues. CDR3 in amino acids: CASSITGTHGLEYF. Here the CDR3 DNA reads TGTGCCAGTAGTATAACCGGGACACACGGTCTGGAGTACTTC. The full variable domain, in which reference TRBV19 and TRBJ2-7 provide the parts outside the CDR3, is DGGITQSPKYLFRKEGQNVTLSCEQNLNHDAMYWYRQDPGQGLRLIYYSQIVNDFQKGDIAEGYSVSREKKESFPLTVTSAQKNPTAFYLCASSITGTHGLEYFGPGTRLTVT.

V is TRBV29-1 and J is TRBJ2-7, with D uncertain. The CDR3 totals 17 residues. Trimming left V 5 bases short and J 0 bases short, with 23 bases between. CDR1 and CDR2 from the germline V gene are SQVTM and ANQGSEA. The CDR3 spells CSVLPPPNGRLSYEQYF. The CDR3 nucleotides read TGCAGCGTTCTCCCCCCCCCAAATGGGCGCCTCTCCTACGAGCAGTACTTC.

This clone has ten or more counts. V and J are TRBV7-2 and TRBJ2-7; tentative D call: TRBD1 (6 bases). Trimming pared 5 bases from V and 4 bases from J, leaving 12 bases between. Germline CDR1 SGHTA, CDR2 FQGNSA. This CDR3 contains 13 residues. The CDR3 is CASSIGQIYEQYF. Here the CDR3 DNA reads TGTGCCAGCAGCATCGGACAGATATACGAGCAGTACTTC. The variable domain in full, completed from reference TRBV7-2 and TRBJ2-7, reads GAGVSQSPSNKVTEKGKDVELRCDPISGHTALYWYRQSLGQGLEFLIYFQGNSAPDKSGLPSDRFSAERTGGSVSTLTIQRTQQEDSAVYLCASSIGQIYEQYFGPGTRLTVT.

The V gene is TRBV10-1, the J gene TRBJ2-1, with D perhaps assigned TRBD1 or TRBD2 (6 bases each). Germline assignment: CDR1 WNHNN and CDR2 SYGVQD (reference sequence). The CDR3 is 13 amino acids. The CDR3 DNA follows: TGCGCGGGAGGCAGGGACACTGACAATGAGCAGTTCTTC. This sequence encodes CAGGRDTDNEQFF.